The clone carrying this TCR beta chain showed up just a few times. Known numbers of the T cell clone KT2 were added to PBMC. Different KT2-to-PBMC ratios were created with a constant PBMC count. The sample is drawn from a study of quantifying T cell responses using KT2 cells. The wider study: TCR alpha and beta constant-region primers primed reverse transcription of RNA. The second PCR ran as a qPCR until a predetermined fluorescence threshold was reached. Under optimum conditions, T4 ligation efficiency was estimated at more than 9.5%.

V was cut by 4 bases and J by 4 bases, with 16 bases left in between. CDR1 and CDR2 from the germline V gene are MNHEY and SMNVEV (reference sequence). This CDR3 spans 15 amino acids. The cDNA 3' end received a ligated oligonucleotide with a UMI. The first PCR ran 3 to 5 cycles with an equimolar RC1.1 and RC1.2 beta primer mix. MiXCR, applied by TCRdb to the UMI-ligation and nested PCR reads, yields one record per CDR3 protein. This sample has about 41,000 distinct CDR3 sequences; approximately 15% occur once, and the top ten carry 43%. The chain combines TRBV27 with TRBJ1-2; tentative D call: TRBD1 (6 bases). The receptor comes from a human donor. Sequenced: PBMCs spiked with cells of the T cell clone KT2. The CDR3 reads CASSWSGGAGYGYTF. CDR3 nucleotides: TGTGCCAGCAGTTGGTCCGGGGGCGCCGGCTATGGCTACACCTTC.